This T cell receptor beta chain derives from a study of cytotoxic CD8 clonotypes in ibrutinib-treated CLL. Study-wide points: Clonality at baseline surpassed age-matched healthy donors and tracked circulating CD8+ T-cell counts. The study found clonality rose at ibrutinib response, then fell toward baseline at progression. Shared public clonotypes were rare, and on treatment they either got smaller or stayed the same.

The CDR3 covers 14 residues. V gave up 4 bases and J gave up 3 bases, with 13 bases separating them. Germline CDR1 and CDR2: SGHRS and YFSETQ. This clone showed up just once. Antigen unknown. Only in-frame clones appear in the TCRdb table, and some are missing; sequencing was by immunoSEQ multiplex PCR. This sample yields 50,000 to 65,000 clones, of which around 52% are seen a single time; roughly 15% belongs to the top ten. Roughly 2.1 micrograms of genomic DNA came from cryopreserved PBMCs for TCR beta libraries. This specimen consisted of PBMCs, obtained after 12 months of ibrutinib treatment. The V and J genes are TRBV5-1 and TRBJ1-1, with D possibly being TRBD1 (5 bases). This receptor was obtained from a human donor with chronic lymphocytic leukemia. Here the CDR3 reads CASSRGFYDTEAFF. CDR3 coding DNA: TGCGCCAGCAGCAGGGGCTTCTATGACACTGAAGCTTTCTTT.